The 25 T cell receptor beta chains listed next were all sequenced from one sample in a study of T-cell reconstitution after alpha-beta-depleted transplantation in children. TCRbeta library preparation incorporated unique molecular identifiers. Using its own MiXCR run on the PCR reads, TCRdb lists one record per CDR3 protein. The table includes some 200,000 distinct CDR3 sequences, around 8.9% detected once. The sample in question was PBMCs from the stem cell graft donor, obtained from the stem cell graft. These receptors were collected from a human donor who donated a stem cell graft to a child with SCID.

This clonotype was detected many times. CDR3 amino acids: CASSPGSGPEAFF. The CDR3 bases are TGCGCCAGCAGCCCGGGGTCCGGACCCGAAGCTTTCTTT. This chain connects TRBV5-1 to TRBJ1-1; D remains ambiguous. Deletions cut 4 bases from V and 8 bases from J, with 15 bases between. This CDR3 is 13 amino acids long. Germline CDR1 reads SGHRS; CDR2 reads YFSETQ.

The chain carries TRBV20-1 and TRBJ2-7; D call uncertain. The CDR3 runs to 11 residues. Germline loops: CDR1 DFQATT, CDR2 SNEGSKA (reference sequence). Trimming pared 2 bases from V and 3 bases from J, leaving 5 bases between. CDR3 residues: CSARRNYEQYF. CDR3 sequence (DNA): TGCAGTGCTAGACGGAACTACGAGCAGTACTTC.

The chain uses TRBV20-1 and TRBJ1-5; D is uncertain. The ends were cut back, 3 bases at V and 2 bases at J, with 11 bases in the middle. This CDR3 region has 14 residues. Germline assignment: CDR1 DFQATT and CDR2 SNEGSKA (reference sequence). In nucleotides, the CDR3 is TGCAGTGCTAGTGCGGGGATTGGCAATCAGCCCCAGCATTTT. It yields the protein CSASAGIGNQPQHF.

This clonotype was picked up a small number of times. The rearrangement joins TRBV24-1 to TRBJ1-2; unclear D gene. The germline V gene has CDR1 KGHDR and CDR2 SFDVKD. V shed 9 bases and J shed 1 base, with 14 bases lying between them. This CDR3 is 14 amino acids long. CDR3 sequence (DNA): TGTGCCACCTCCGAGGCCCATTTTAACTATGGCTACACCTTC. Protein: CATSEAHFNYGYTF.

This clonotype was counted at least ten times. The rearrangement uses TRBV12-3 or TRBV12-4 and TRBJ2-5; D ambiguous. The V end lost 3 bases, the J end lost 0 bases, and 11 bases lay between the germline ends. The CDR3 length is 15 residues. The CDR3 here is CASSFRAAYQETQYF. Written as DNA, the CDR3 is TGTGCCAGCAGTTTTAGGGCAGCGTACCAAGAGACCCAGTACTTC.

This clonotype came up many times. The V call is TRBV7-9, the J call TRBJ2-3; TRBD1 aligns across 10 bases. V was pared by 3 bases and J by 7 bases, with 7 bases of the junction left unmatched. CDR3 length: 15 amino acids. Germline V gene data show CDR1 as SEHNR and CDR2 as FQNEAQ (reference sequence). CDR3 bases: TGTGCCAGCAGCTTGAGACAGGGGGCGCGAAATACGCAGTATTTT. It is translated as CASSLRQGARNTQYF. Together with reference TRBV7-9 and TRBJ2-3, the CDR3 gives the full variable domain: DTGVSQNPRHKITKRGQNVTFRCDPISEHNRLYWYRQTLGQGPEFLTYFQNEAQLEKSRLLSDRFSAERPKGSFSTLEIQRTEQGDSAMYLCASSLRQGARNTQYFGPGTRLTVL.

About this clonotype itself: This may stem from a read error, because a much larger clone lies one nucleotide away. V and J are TRBV7-9 and TRBJ2-1; 7 positions match TRBD1. Germline V gives CDR1 SEHNR, CDR2 FQNEAQ (reference sequence). V trimming: 8 bases; J trimming: 1 base; junction bases outside the gene matches: 14. CDR3 size: 17 residues. For the CDR3, the DNA is TGTGCCAGCGGCACAGGGGCAGGGGACGGGTCCTACAATGAGCAGTTCTTC. This encodes CASGTGAGDGSYNEQFF.

This clonotype was seen repeatedly, ten times or more. The chain links TRBV4-2 to TRBJ1-1; 11 bases agree with TRBD1. The CDR3 runs to 15 residues. V was pared by 1 base and J by 4 bases, with 2 bases of the junction left unmatched. CDR1 is LGHNA and CDR2 is YNFKEQ in the germline V gene. In nucleotides, the CDR3 is TGTGCCAGCAGCCAAGGGACAGGGGGCGGCACTGAAGCTTTCTTT. As protein: CASSQGTGGGTEAFF.

V usage is TRBV20-1 and J usage is TRBJ1-1; tentatively, D is TRBD1 (6 bases). Germline loops: CDR1 DFQATT, CDR2 SNEGSKA (reference sequence). The length of the CDR3 is 16 residues. Trimming removed 8 bases from V and 7 bases from J, with 29 bases in between. The CDR3 sequence is CSTSNGGPKYQHEAFF. The CDR3 DNA is TGCAGTACTTCCAATGGGGGCCCCAAGTATCAACATGAAGCTTTCTTT.

This clonotype showed up many times. As DNA, the CDR3 is TGTGCCAGCAGGGCTAGCGGGGGTAGTGAGCAGTTCTTC. Protein: CASRASGGSEQFF. This chain joins TRBV2 and TRBJ2-1, with 10 bases matching TRBD2. Germline V gene lookup returns CDR1 SNHLY and CDR2 FYNNEI. The V and J ends lost 6 bases and 9 bases, in that order; junction bases with no gene match: 5. The CDR3 contains 13 residues.

This clonotype was detected ten times or more. V and J are TRBV11-2 and TRBJ2-5, with 8 bases identical to TRBD2. V gave up 2 bases and J gave up 1 base; unmatched junction bases: 12. Germline V gives CDR1 SGHAT, CDR2 FQNNGV. The CDR3 runs to 18 residues. The CDR3 sequence: CASSLRFWRGAPQETQYF. The CDR3 DNA reads TGTGCCAGCAGCTTACGGTTTTGGCGGGGGGCCCCCCAAGAGACCCAGTACTTC.

In its sample, this clonotype was seen many times. The rearrangement links TRBV4-2 to TRBJ2-5; 9 nucleotides agree with TRBD2. V gave up 0 bases and J gave up 1 base; unmatched junction bases: 9. The CDR3 contains 18 residues. Germline V CDR1 and CDR2: LGHNA, YNFKEQ. The CDR3 spells CASSQERGLAGRQETQYF. CDR3 bases: TGTGCCAGCAGCCAAGAAAGGGGTCTAGCGGGGCGCCAAGAGACCCAGTACTTC.

This clonotype was seen repeatedly, ten times or more. The V gene is TRBV5-1, the J gene TRBJ2-7; D might be TRBD1 (6 bases). There are 14 residues in the CDR3. V was shortened by 4 bases and J by 1 base, with 12 bases between the two germline ends. The germline V gene has CDR1 SGHRS and CDR2 YFSETQ. CDR3 in DNA: TGCGCCAGCAGCAGTCCACAGGGTTCCTACGAGCAGTACTTC. Its protein product is CASSSPQGSYEQYF. Variable domain in full (rest from reference TRBV5-1 and TRBJ2-7): KAGVTQTPRYLIKTRGQQVTLSCSPISGHRSVSWYQQTPGQGLQFLFEYFSETQRNKGNFPGRFSGRQFSNSRSEMNVSTLELGDSALYLCASSSPQGSYEQYFGPGTRLTVT.

This clonotype was found a few times. The chain recombines TRBV19 with TRBJ2-1; 14 positions match TRBD2. After removal of 6 bases from V and 8 bases from J, the junction contained 6 bases not matched to a gene. There are 15 residues in the CDR3. Germline CDR1 and CDR2: LNHDA and SQIVND (reference sequence). The CDR3 nucleotides are TGTGCCAGTAGACCCCGACTAGCGGGGGGGGATGAGCAGTTCTTC. Translation: CASRPRLAGGDEQFF.

This clonotype was detected ten times or more. The rearrangement uses TRBV5-1 and TRBJ1-1, with no clear D. Germline-derived CDR1 and CDR2 are SGHRS and YFSETQ. V was trimmed by 1 base and J by 4 bases, leaving 14 bases between them. The CDR3 covers 15 residues. In DNA form, the CDR3 reads TGCGCCAGCAGCTTGATAGGGAATAGTGGCACTGAAGCTTTCTTT. Its translation: CASSLIGNSGTEAFF.

This clonotype was counted many times. This chain uses TRBV28 with TRBJ1-4; unclear D gene. CDR1 MDHEN and CDR2 SYDVKM come from the germline V gene. CDR3 size: 13 residues. Trimming left V 7 bases short and J 4 bases short, with 10 bases between. The CDR3 DNA sequence: TGTGCCAGCAACACCCAACATAATGAAAAACTGTTTTTT. It encodes CASNTQHNEKLFF.

This clonotype has a handful of counts. The chain carries TRBV2 and TRBJ2-3; D uncertain. The germline V gene encodes CDR1 SNHLY and CDR2 FYNNEI. CDR3 length: 15 amino acids. V was pared by 6 bases and J by 4 bases, with 17 bases between. CDR3: CASRDGRRLADTQYF. The CDR3 DNA reads as TGTGCCAGCAGAGATGGTAGAAGACTCGCAGATACGCAGTATTTT.

This clonotype was seen many times. This chain joins TRBV20-1 and TRBJ2-7, with 8 bases that match TRBD1. The CDR3 has 13 residues. The germline V gene encodes CDR1 DFQATT and CDR2 SNEGSKA (reference sequence). The V gene end was trimmed by 6 bases and the J gene end by 2 bases; junction bases not matched to a gene: 6. CDR3 residues: CSAPGQVTYEQYF. CDR3 in DNA: TGCAGTGCACCGGGACAGGTGACCTACGAGCAGTACTTC.

This clonotype has ten or more counts. V and J are TRBV12-3 or TRBV12-4 and TRBJ2-7; 7 bases are shared with TRBD1. This CDR3 is built from 14 residues. V lost 3 bases, J lost 7 bases, and 9 bases stayed unmatched. This CDR3 is CASSFNRGVGEQYF. The DNA of the CDR3 is TGTGCCAGCAGTTTTAACAGGGGAGTTGGGGAGCAGTACTTC.

This clonotype was detected ten times or more. This chain links TRBV7-9 with TRBJ1-1, with D unclear. The CDR3 is 13 amino acids. Germline values: CDR1 SEHNR, CDR2 FQNEAQ (reference sequence). Trimming removed 3 bases at V and 2 bases at J, with 7 bases between. CDR3 sequence (DNA): TGTGCCAGCAGCTTCCAGGTCAACACTGAAGCTTTCTTT. It codes for CASSFQVNTEAFF.

The table lists this clonotype with a few counts. The rearrangement links TRBV7-2 to TRBJ2-1, with D hard to call. CDR3 length: 13 amino acids. V shed 3 bases and J shed 9 bases, with 12 bases lying between them. Germline loops: CDR1 SGHTA, CDR2 FQGNSA. DNA of the CDR3: TGTGCCAGCAGCTTCACGATGGTCGGTGAGCAGTTCTTC. This encodes CASSFTMVGEQFF.

The V call is TRBV20-1, the J call TRBJ2-7; D tentatively reads TRBD1 or TRBD2 (6 bases each). Per germline, CDR1 DFQATT and CDR2 SNEGSKA (reference sequence). This CDR3 region has 14 residues. V was clipped by 5 bases and J by 4 bases, with 18 bases between them. CDR3 amino acids: CSAARHGGGYEQYF. The CDR3 DNA reads TGCAGTGCTGCCCGACACGGGGGCGGGTACGAGCAGTACTTC.

This clonotype was observed at least ten times. This sequence joins TRBV12-3 or TRBV12-4 and TRBJ2-5; the match to TRBD2 covers 10 bases. Trimming cost V 6 bases and J 3 bases; bases outside gene matches: 4. The CDR3 sequence is 14 residues long. CDR3 nucleotides: TGTGCCAGCAGCCTTACTAGCGGGGAAGAGACCCAGTACTTC. Translation gives CASSLTSGEETQYF.

This clonotype was picked up many times. The rearrangement links TRBV3-1 to TRBJ2-2; no clear D. Germline V CDR1 and CDR2: LGHDT, YNNKEL (reference sequence). V shed 0 bases and J shed 9 bases, with 11 bases lying between them. The CDR3 totals 14 residues. The CDR3 DNA reads as TGTGCCAGCAGCCAAGATCTCCTGGGCCGGGAGCTGTTTTTT. It codes for CASSQDLLGRELFF.

This clonotype was counted at least ten times. The chain recombines TRBV27 with TRBJ1-1; D gene uncertain. With 3 bases removed from V and 11 bases from J, the gap between germline ends came to 19 bases. Germline V gene data show CDR1 as MNHEY and CDR2 as SMNVEV (reference sequence). The CDR3 covers 14 residues. CDR3 loop: CASSFRTTPAGAFF. The CDR3, as DNA: TGTGCCAGCAGTTTTCGGACGACGCCCGCGGGGGCTTTCTTT.